These 12 T cell receptor beta chains were all obtained from the same sample, sequenced in a study of blood T cell repertoires in COVID-19. Sequenced by immunoSEQ multiplex PCR; TCRdb stores in-frame clones only, minus some. The repertoire has roughly 180,000 clones, roughly four fifths of them found once; the top ten carry 5.5% to 7.5%. Sequenced material: peripheral blood. The receptors were gathered from a human donor in a cohort sampled during active COVID-19.

The table lists this clone with a count of one. The DNA for the CDR3 is TGTGCCAGCAGCTTATCCAGGGGGCCTGAAGCTTTCTTT. Translated: CASSLSRGPEAFF. This rearrangement joins TRBV11-2 to TRBJ1-1, with TRBD1 matching 8 bases. From germline, CDR1 is SGHAT and CDR2 FQNNGV. The V segment lost 2 bases and the J segment 6 bases; nucleotides outside the gene matches: 2. The CDR3 consists of 13 residues.

The chain couples TRBV15 to TRBJ1-4, with D maybe TRBD1 (6 bases). This CDR3 spans 18 amino acids. V was pared by 1 base and J by 6 bases, with 21 bases between. Looked up from germline, CDR1 is LNHNV and CDR2 is YYDKDF (reference sequence). CDR3 sequence (DNA): TGTGCCACCAGCAGAGGGGGTCTAACGAGGGGGATGTATGAAAAACTGTTTTTT. It encodes CATSRGGLTRGMYEKLFF. Using reference TRBV15 and TRBJ1-4 for the parts outside the CDR3, the full variable domain is DAMVIQNPRYQVTQFGKPVTLSCSQTLNHNVMYWYQQKSSQAPKLLFHYYDKDFNNEADTPDNFQSRRPNTSFCFLDIRSPGLGDTAMYLCATSRGGLTRGMYEKLFFGSGTQLSVL.

The rearrangement joins TRBV7-9 to TRBJ1-1; D is perhaps TRBD1 (6 bases). There are 17 residues in the CDR3. The germline gives CDR1 SEHNR, CDR2 FQNEAQ (reference sequence). V was trimmed by 6 bases and J by 1 base, leaving 21 bases between them. The CDR3 sequence: CASSSDRISLSNTEAFF. The CDR3 DNA is TGTGCCAGCAGTTCCGACAGGATTTCTTTATCGAACACTGAAGCTTTCTTT. Variable domain in full (rest from reference TRBV7-9 and TRBJ1-1): DTGVSQNPRHKITKRGQNVTFRCDPISEHNRLYWYRQTLGQGPEFLTYFQNEAQLEKSRLLSDRFSAERPKGSFSTLEIQRTEQGDSAMYLCASSSDRISLSNTEAFFGQGTRLTVV.

This sequence joins TRBV7-9 and TRBJ2-7; 7 positions match TRBD1. V lost 3 bases to trimming and J lost 3 bases; unmatched junction nucleotides: 8. Germline V gene sequence: CDR1 SEHNR, CDR2 FQNEAQ (reference sequence). CDR3 length: 15 amino acids. The CDR3 protein is CASSFEGQKSYEQYF. CDR3 nucleotides: TGTGCCAGCAGCTTTGAGGGACAGAAGAGCTACGAGCAGTACTTC. Together with reference TRBV7-9 and TRBJ2-7, the CDR3 gives the full variable domain: DTGVSQNPRHKITKRGQNVTFRCDPISEHNRLYWYRQTLGQGPEFLTYFQNEAQLEKSRLLSDRFSAERPKGSFSTLEIQRTEQGDSAMYLCASSFEGQKSYEQYFGPGTRLTVT.

The table lists this clone with a count of one. The CDR3 spells CASSFYSYEQYF. CDR3 DNA sequence: TGTGCCAGCAGTTTTTATTCCTACGAGCAGTACTTC. V is TRBV12-3 or TRBV12-4 and J is TRBJ2-7; D remains unclear. The CDR3 extends over 12 amino acids. With 3 bases removed from V and 1 base from J, the gap between germline ends came to 4 bases.

This clone was counted a single time. The chain is built from TRBV19 and TRBJ1-2; D remains unclear. V gave up 6 bases and J gave up 4 bases, with 18 bases separating them. The CDR3 consists of 15 residues. Germline CDR1 and CDR2: LNHDA and SQIVND (reference sequence). In nucleotides, the CDR3 is TGTGCCAGTAGCCATTTCCCCAGGAAGGTCTATGGCTACACCTTC. As protein: CASSHFPRKVYGYTF.

The rearrangement links TRBV13 to TRBJ1-1; D not certain. The CDR3 spans 13 residues. Trimming took off 0 bases at V and 1 base at J, with 3 bases between the two ends. Germline V gives CDR1 PRHDT, CDR2 FYEKMQ (reference sequence). CDR3 sequence: CASSLGQNTEAFF. CDR3 sequence (DNA): TGTGCCAGCAGCTTAGGTCAGAACACTGAAGCTTTCTTT.

The chain has TRBV19 and TRBJ1-5, with 11 nucleotides matching TRBD1. The J segment lost 2 bases and the V segment lost 4 bases, leaving 10 bases of the junction unmatched. The CDR3 runs to 18 residues. Germline loops: CDR1 LNHDA, CDR2 SQIVND (reference sequence). The CDR3 region is CASSKRTGGRTGNQPQHF. CDR3 nucleotide sequence: TGTGCCAGTAGTAAAAGGACAGGGGGCAGGACGGGCAATCAGCCCCAGCATTTT.

This chain uses TRBV2 with TRBJ2-2; the D gene is possibly TRBD2 (7 bases). V was shortened by 11 bases and J by 6 bases, with 25 bases between the two germline ends. CDR3 length: 16 amino acids. Germline loops: CDR1 SNHLY, CDR2 FYNNEI. The CDR3 nucleotides read TGTGCCCGCGCGGGGAGGGGGGGCCGGGGGGCCGGGGAGCTGTTTTTT. This sequence encodes CARAGRGGRGAGELFF.

Many counts were recorded for this clone. The chain employs TRBV7-2 and TRBJ1-2; TRBD1 might be the D (6 bases). The germline V gene has CDR1 SGHTA and CDR2 FQGNSA. Trimming stripped 7 bases from V and 6 bases from J, with 24 bases between. This CDR3 has 16 residues. This CDR3 reads CASNPQIGTRDDGYTF. Written as DNA, the CDR3 is TGTGCCAGCAACCCCCAGATCGGGACACGGGACGATGGCTACACCTTC.

The chain joins TRBV11-2 to TRBJ2-3, with D hard to call. In germline, CDR1 is SGHAT, CDR2 FQNNGV. Trimming removed 2 bases at V and 5 bases at J, with 5 bases between. The CDR3 loop spans 12 amino acids. The CDR3 DNA reads TGTGCCAGCAGCTTATTAGAAGATACGCAGTATTTT. Protein product: CASSLLEDTQYF.

V usage is TRBV12-5 and J usage is TRBJ2-7, with D maybe TRBD1 (6 bases). Germline CDR1 is LGHNT and CDR2 is FRNRAP. The V end was cut by 1 base, the J end by 0 bases, with 13 bases between. The CDR3 is made up of 16 amino acids. CDR3 sequence (DNA): TGTGCTAGTGGTTTGGCTCTAGACAGGAGCTCCTACGAGCAGTACTTC. Amino acid sequence: CASGLALDRSSYEQYF.